This is a list of T cell receptor beta chains from one sample in a study of post-analysis software for immune sequencing data. TCRdb used MiXCR to reprocess the PCR reads, holding one entry per CDR3 protein. This sample has 750,000 to 950,000 distinct CDR3 sequences, with 53% found just once. Sequenced sample: blood. Every receptor here comes from a girl under 18 with multiple sclerosis. Each CDR3 is given with its conserved first and last residue. Fields, in order: CDR3 protein, V gene, D gene, clone size. The D gene is left open where the match is weak. Size tells how often a clone was seen (once, few, many) or the class of an expanded clone, and some rows leave it out.

CASSSPSGLAESDTQYF	TRBV5-1	TRBD2	.
CASSRGDSLGSDTQYF	TRBV4-2	.	once
CAISDPTGSYEQYF	TRBV10-3	.	few
CASIEGAQDNYGYTF	TRBV27	TRBD1	.
CASTLDLAVTEAFF	TRBV11-2	.	.
CASSLEGRGHTDTQYF	TRBV5-1	TRBD1	.
CASSEGLGEQFF	TRBV5-1	.	few
CASSSSQAGVTYNEQFF	TRBV12-3/TRBV12-4	TRBD2	few
CASSPRTSGSETQYF	TRBV7-6	TRBD2	.
CSARGVEQFF	TRBV20-1	.	.
CASSSPGGAMNTEAFF	TRBV7-6	.	.
CASSTTGLGGETQYF	TRBV5-1	TRBD1	few
CASSTRLAGVAYNEQFF	TRBV5-1	TRBD2	.
CASSLQSGTSGYNEQFF	TRBV7-2	TRBD2	once
CSVITGLNSNQPQHF	TRBV20-1	.	.
CASSQEGVAQRNYGYTF	TRBV4-2	.	.
CASSLSSGTETQYF	TRBV7-3	.	few
CSVEWDHRSEQYF	TRBV29-1	.	few
CASNTMETGRARETQYF	TRBV27	TRBD1	few
CASSLNEGSSYNEQYF	TRBV18	.	.
CASSFGPGLGGDTQYF	TRBV12-3/TRBV12-4	TRBD2	few
CSASFSTSREQYF	TRBV20-1	.	few
CVSSFGTASYEQYF	TRBV27	TRBD1	.
CATLQGGTLNTGELFF	TRBV10-3	.	.
CASSQTSGGIISYEQYF	TRBV4-1	TRBD2	.
CSVRTGVNTEAFF	TRBV29-1	TRBD1	.
CSARDLFTDTQYF	TRBV20-1	.	.
CASSSQGNNEQFF	TRBV5-6	.	.
CASSLADRVTTF	TRBV7-9	TRBD1	.
CAISAQPSEEQYF	TRBV10-3	.	few
CSVPRDTRNTEAFF	TRBV29-1	.	.
CASSRTSGYTGELFF	TRBV28	TRBD2	.
CASSVNGGNTDTQYF	TRBV9	TRBD2	.
CSARDAGNQPQHF	TRBV20-1	.	.
CASSQVRTHRDKTGGEQYF	TRBV14	.	.
CASSQDRSDHSNQLQHF	TRBV4-1	TRBD1	.
CASSLDVRGREQYF	TRBV7-8	TRBD1	few
CASSPHEGQNTEAFF	TRBV7-8	.	.
CSARAFAGASDEQFF	TRBV20-1	TRBD2	.
CASSSSLGTSGVNTQYF	TRBV27	TRBD2	.
CASSPRGWQANYGYTF	TRBV3-1	.	.
CASSWRHDSYEQYF	TRBV7-2	.	few
CASSQGSPGLAAVDEQFF	TRBV4-1	TRBD2	.
CASSLAPDRGPNNEQFF	TRBV5-1	TRBD1	few
CASSLEWGNEQYF	TRBV7-9	.	.
CASSLPGSIAGGYTF	TRBV3-1	.	.
CASSNRDHLRDQPQHF	TRBV12-3/TRBV12-4	.	.
CASSLVWDESYEQYF	TRBV7-3	.	few
CASSPGRTAYNEQFF	TRBV5-1	.	.
CASSRGLNNEQFF	TRBV6-5	.	.
CASSAGSSNYGYTF	TRBV12-3/TRBV12-4	.	.
CATSRDRTAVTDYGYTF	TRBV15	.	.
CASSPGTAHQPQHF	TRBV6-2/TRBV6-3	TRBD1	.
CASSPTGTSKNIQYF	TRBV7-9	TRBD2	.
CASSQGQGEEYF	TRBV6-2/TRBV6-3	TRBD1	.